These 4 T cell receptor beta chains were sequenced from one sample in a study of T-cell reconstitution after alpha-beta-depleted transplantation in children. It was with unique molecular identifiers that the TCRbeta library was prepared. TCRdb independently ran MiXCR on the PCR reads; one entry per CDR3 protein. The sample consists of around 140,000 distinct CDR3 sequences, about 9% of them appearing once. This specimen was PBMCs, mostly from graft donor cells, taken 180 days after TCRalphabeta/CD19-depleted stem cell transplant. These receptors were collected from a female patient aged 2 to 10 who had a stem cell transplant for congenital amegakaryocytic thrombocytopenia, so the T cells may come from the graft donor.

This clonotype appeared a few times. The chain is built from TRBV6-1 and TRBJ2-1, with unresolved D. Trimming took off 7 bases at V and 7 bases at J, with 14 bases between the two ends. Germline CDR1 MNHNS, CDR2 SASEGT. The length of the CDR3 is 13 residues. This chain's CDR3 is CASNQRSRNEQFF. Written as DNA, the CDR3 is TGTGCCAGCAACCAACGTAGTAGGAATGAGCAGTTCTTC.

This clonotype was found many times. The chain's CDR3 is CSARALARGSSQPQHF. CDR3 in DNA: TGCAGTGCTAGAGCCCTAGCGAGGGGGTCAAGTCAGCCCCAGCATTTT. The rearrangement uses TRBV20-1 and TRBJ1-5; possible D gene TRBD1, 6 bases. The V end was cut by 1 base, the J end by 6 bases, with 19 bases between. Per the germline V gene, CDR1 is DFQATT and CDR2 is SNEGSKA (reference sequence). The CDR3 sequence is 16 residues long.

This clonotype has just a few counts. The chain has TRBV12-3 or TRBV12-4 and TRBJ1-1; D is perhaps TRBD1 (5 bases). Trimming took off 7 bases at V and 0 bases at J, with 21 bases between the two ends. This CDR3 is 17 amino acids long. CDR3 loop: CASILPDTSSMNTEAFF. The DNA for the CDR3 is TGTGCCAGCATCCTCCCGGACACGTCGTCGATGAACACTGAAGCTTTCTTT.

The rearrangement links TRBV6-5 to TRBJ2-4, with 8 bases identical to TRBD1. The V and J ends lost 2 bases and 4 bases, in that order; junction bases with no gene match: 7. The CDR3 sequence is 16 residues long. Germline V gene lookup returns CDR1 MNHEY and CDR2 SVGAGI. CDR3 coding DNA: TGTGCCAGCAGTTACGAGGCAGGGGGCCCAAAAAACATTCAGTACTTC. Protein: CASSYEAGGPKNIQYF.